This TCR beta chain was sequenced in a study of HIV-infected children after antiretroviral therapy interruption. Study information: Most participating children were previously exposed to EBV and CMV.

The TCR library was built from RNA with a 3' RACE protocol and unique molecular identifiers. TCRdb recomputed calls from the 3' RACE reads with MiXCR, one row per CDR3 protein. Of 15,000 to 16,000 distinct CDR3 sequences in the sample, 3% to 3.5% were seen once. This clonotype was seen at least ten times. Sample treatment: PENTA 11 planned treatment interruption arm or continuous ART arm. At least 24 weeks of at least three-drug ART, in children 2 to 15 years. CDR1 and CDR2 from the germline V gene are LNHDA and SQIVND (reference sequence). The V segment lost 7 bases and the J segment 0 bases; nucleotides outside the gene matches: 9. The CDR3 runs to 16 residues.

V gene TRBV19 combines with J gene TRBJ1-5; 7 bases agree with TRBD1. This clonotype was sampled from a child aged 2-17 years with HIV. The sequencing here drew on CD45RA+ CD4+ T cells from PBMCs, taken from a donor given antiretroviral therapy, either interrupted or continuous. The subset denotes: naive CD4+ CD45RA+ CD45RO- T cells. CDR3 DNA: TGTGCCAGTACCAGACAGGGACTCTTTAGCAATCAGCCCCAGCATTTT. It yields the protein CASTRQGLFSNQPQHF. Together with reference TRBV19 and TRBJ1-5, the CDR3 gives the full variable domain: DGGITQSPKYLFRKEGQNVTLSCEQNLNHDAMYWYRQDPGQGLRLIYYSQIVNDFQKGDIAEGYSVSREKKESFPLTVTSAQKNPTAFYLCASTRQGLFSNQPQHFGDGTRLSIL.